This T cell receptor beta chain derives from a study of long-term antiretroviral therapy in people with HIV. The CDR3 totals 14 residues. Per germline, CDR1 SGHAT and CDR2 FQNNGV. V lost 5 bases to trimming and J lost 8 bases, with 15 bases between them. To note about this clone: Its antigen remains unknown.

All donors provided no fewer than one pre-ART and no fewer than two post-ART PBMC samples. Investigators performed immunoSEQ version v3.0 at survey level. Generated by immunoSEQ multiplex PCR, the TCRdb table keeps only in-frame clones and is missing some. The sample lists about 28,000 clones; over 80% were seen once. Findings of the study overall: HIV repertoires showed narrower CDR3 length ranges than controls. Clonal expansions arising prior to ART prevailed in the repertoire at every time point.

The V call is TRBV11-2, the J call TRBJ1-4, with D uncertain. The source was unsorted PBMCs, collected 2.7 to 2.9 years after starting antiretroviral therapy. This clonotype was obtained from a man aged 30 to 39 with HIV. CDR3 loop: CASSRHPIYEKLFF. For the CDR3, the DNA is TGTGCCAGCAGCCGACATCCTATTTACGAAAAACTGTTTTTT.